One T cell receptor beta chain is described in this entry. Its binding antigen is unknown. No much larger clonotype is one base removed from it; base qualities were not supplied. Library construction relied on the immunoSEQ multiplex PCR assay. A mixture of 60 forward primers for TCR Vbeta segments and 13 reverse primers for TCR Jbeta segments was used in the multiplex PCR. A multiplex PCR assay on genomic DNA amplified the CDR3 region of rearranged TCR beta genes. The Illumina HiSeq System was used to sequence the amplified TCR beta libraries as 87-base-pair reads. The authors processed their data as follows. Across the 500 to 850 repertoires, a later analysis counted some 81 million unique TCR beta chains, approximately 10 million of which were shared by at least two donors. To remove PCR and sequencing errors, raw reads were error-corrected and collapsed into unique sequences using a nearest-neighbor algorithm that merged closely related sequences. V, D and J gene segments were assigned by aligning CDR3 sequences to IMGT reference sequences. For a sequence to be retained, a match of at least six nucleotides was required to both a V gene segment and a J gene segment. A rearrangement counted as productive if the CDR3 had no stop codons and remained in frame with V and J, and every other rearrangement counted as non-productive. Following IMGT convention, CDR3 was defined as the stretch from the second conserved V-encoded cysteine up to the conserved J-encoded phenylalanine. In an earlier analysis of just under 600 of the donors, sequences lacking an unambiguous match to a single V gene segment were excluded. An earlier analysis of a few hundred of the donors called V segments functional above 56.7% productive rearrangements and segregating when the between-donor standard deviation exceeded 5%. To diagnose cytomegalovirus status from the catalog of TCR beta chain sequences, a statistical classification framework was built. V and J gene assignment, in a later analysis, came from comparing TCR nucleotide sequences with IMGT/GENE-DB human TR gene sequences. Using the TCRdist pipeline, a later analysis assigned CDR3 sequences along with most-parsimonious VDJ recombination scenarios. In a later analysis, each TCR beta chain was defined by its CDR3 amino acid sequence together with its V-gene family, and reads without a unique V-gene family were excluded. In a later analysis, 550 to 650 highly shared, low-generation-probability nucleotide sequences were removed to address suspected cross-contamination and a sequencing artifact. In a later analysis, a clonal expansion index for each public chain was calculated from normalized within-repertoire ranks of inferred template counts. In a later analysis, generation probabilities were computed using a VDJ recombination model fitted to out-of-frame rearrangements, and the results were checked against IGoR. In a later analysis, hypergeometric tests were used to score TCR-TCR, TCR-HLA and TCR-CMV co-occurrence, with a repertoire-size bias correction applied to TCR pairs. A later analysis estimated false discovery rates by permuting HLA or CMV assignments 20 times. In a later analysis, co-occurring TCRs were grouped using DBSCAN, and TCRdist sequence similarity was added for clustering within HLA-allele-positive subsets. Repertoires with fewer than 30,000 or more than 120,000 public chains, plus five repertoires with anomalous nucleotide sharing, were excluded from co-occurrence clustering. TCRdb provides this immuneACCESS table in a form limited to in-frame rearrangements. Some clones are lacking; in checked studies, under half of them reflect an unresolved V gene, and why the rest are absent is not known. The V and J calls and clone size come from that table; D and trimming were worked out from the DNA. Recorded for this sample are about 120,000 clones; about three quarters of them occurred a single time. The ten largest clones add up to 5.5% to 8% of the sample.

In total, roughly 670 healthy bone marrow donors made up the cohort. Cohort members were all nominally healthy when sampled, although unrecorded immune exposures were likely present. The donor tested CMV seronegative and was one of the 352 seronegative cohort members. Every donor gave a peripheral blood sample, and the peripheral blood mononuclear cells from that sample were used for TCR beta sequencing. The Qiagen DNeasy Blood Extraction Kit was used to extract genomic DNA from the blood cell samples. This record belongs to a study of cytomegalovirus exposure and HLA in healthy donors (dated by TCRdb to 2015 to 2018). Background for the entire study: An earlier analysis of roughly 610 of the donors reported under 300 Gb of sequence data and around 120 million unique TCR beta sequences obtained from about 200 million T cells. Every discovery cohort repertoire had been produced on one sequencing platform. Rather than drawing on any new phenotypic data, the later analysis identified candidate immune exposures from TCR beta sequences and the way those sequences occurred across donors. A handful of DR-DQ haplotypes were treated as single units for association and clustering because of strong linkage in the cohort. HLA typing included class I and class II loci at four-digit resolution. A separate validation cohort of about 110 different subjects was used in addition to the approximately 670-subject first cohort. Of the roughly 410 genotyped donors, approximately 81% were placed in the genetic ancestry cluster associated with self-reported Caucasian donors. Alongside the repertoire data, information on donor age, sex, ethnicity and CMV serostatus was compiled. In a later analysis, previously published TCR beta repertoires from 500 to 750 donors were re-analyzed and high-resolution HLA genotyping was added so that TCR occurrence patterns could be studied. High-throughput TCR immunosequencing, statistical association of individual TCRs with disease status, and machine learning were combined to predict cytomegalovirus infection status. The study profiled the T cell repertoires of under 700 subjects by immunosequencing and related them to cytomegalovirus serostatus. Among roughly 400 genotyped donors of the cohort, an average of roughly 230,000 unique TCR beta nucleotide sequences was sequenced per donor, of which about 18% were non-productive. The study aimed to test whether cataloging public T cell receptors could reveal signatures of past pathogen exposure. To decide whether each TCR beta V gene segment behaved as functional or pseudogenic, an earlier analysis of fewer than 750 of the donors relied on high-throughput TCR beta sequencing. A later genetic analysis took genome-wide SNP genotypes for about 65% of the 666 donors and used that subset as a discovery cohort. Typing coverage differed by locus: A, B, C, DRB1 and DQB1 were typed in roughly 620-630 donors, DQA1 in about 510, DPA1 in 600 to 610, and DPB1 in 450 to 480. An early release that covered approximately 600 HLA-typed donors contained around 300 gigabases of sequencing data and some 87 million unique TCR sequences. What the work shows at the level of the full study, not this receptor alone: A further reported finding was that TCR beta sequences accurately predicted the HLA-A and HLA-B alleles for most subjects in the first cohort. Most TCR sequences were seen in very few donors, while some public TCRs were found in many individuals. Most CMV-associated TCR beta chains appeared to be HLA-restricted in a later analysis, and the HLA associations seemed to be driven largely by CMV exposure. According to a later analysis, TCR association rates differed among HLA loci, with DRB1 alleles showing the most associated TCRs and HLA-C alleles showing the fewest. V-gene and J-gene trimming of TCR beta chains was associated with a missense DCLRE1C variant in a later genetic analysis, and the association was replicated in an independent cohort. A later analysis found that HLA-associated TCR beta chains were more clonally expanded and had lower generation probabilities than equally common non-associated chains. Immune exposure information for the cohort was limited to CMV serostatus. The authors suggested that the approach could potentially be generalized to other disease states and immunological phenotypes. Linkage disequilibrium might explain the correlated functional status among segregating V segments, but an unknown experimental factor could not be excluded. A total of fewer than 200 TCR beta chains were listed by the study as associated with cytomegalovirus. The earlier analysis of 587 of the donors excluded roughly 17 rarely observed V segments, including chromosome 9 orphons, because counts were too low. A few of the identified cytomegalovirus-associated TCR beta chains were confirmed in vitro to be specific for cytomegalovirus antigens. The classifier was reported to diagnose cytomegalovirus status with high specificity and sensitivity in both the original cohort and the validation cohort. A later analysis reported that several top co-occurrence clusters appeared linked to parvovirus B19, influenza, CMV and Epstein-Barr virus. Assigning TCR associations to individual alleles was difficult when HLA alleles, especially DR and DQ, strongly co-occurred. Only TCR beta chains were sequenced in this cohort, and the absence of alpha or paired-chain data limited detectable features. HLA typing was unavailable for some donors at each locus, so association tests used only the typed subset. Sequencing depth was assumed to be roughly uniform across donors in the presence/absence analyses, though that assumption may not hold. Some IMGT-functional V segments, including TRBV6-2 and TRBV6-3, could not be told apart with the 87-base-pair reads, so those segments were excluded. A later analysis associated 15,000 to 20,000 TCR beta sequences with specific HLA alleles at a false discovery rate of 0.05. In a later genetic analysis, fewer N-insertions in productive TCRs were reported among donors in an Asian-associated ancestry cluster than the roughly 700-donor mean. An earlier analysis of approximately 540 of the donors showed that most TCR beta V segments appeared in productive rearrangements either about 90% or about 30% of the time, which broadly matched IMGT annotations. A group of highly shared sequence variants was considered likely to be a technical artifact of the sequencing pipeline.

A distance of 11 bases separates the germline ends of V and J, which lose 4 bases and 4 bases respectively. From cysteine to phenylalanine, the CDR3 is 13 amino acids long. The retained sequence is limited to the CDR3, 39 bases, with the frame set at the first base. The germline V gene (reference sequence) provides CDR1 LNHDA and CDR2 SQIVND. This clonotype was sampled from a woman aged 40-49 years in good health and CMV-seronegative. The V and J segments used are TRBV19 and TRBJ2-7; TRBD1 might be the D gene, on 6 matching bases. The material sequenced was PBMCs. In nucleotide form, the sequence is TGTGCCAGTAGTAAGCCACAGGGTTACGAGCAGTACTTC. Its translation is CASSKPQGYEQYF.